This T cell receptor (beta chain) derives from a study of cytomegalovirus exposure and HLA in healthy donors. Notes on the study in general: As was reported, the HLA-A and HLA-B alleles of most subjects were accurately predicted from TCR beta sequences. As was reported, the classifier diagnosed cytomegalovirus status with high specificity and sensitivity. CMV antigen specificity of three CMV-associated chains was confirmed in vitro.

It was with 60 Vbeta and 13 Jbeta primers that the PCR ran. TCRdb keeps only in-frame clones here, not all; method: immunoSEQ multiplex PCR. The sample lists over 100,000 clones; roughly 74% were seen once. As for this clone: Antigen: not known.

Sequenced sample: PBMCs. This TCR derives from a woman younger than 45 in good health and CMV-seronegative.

This chain's CDR3 is CASSPPSENQPQHF. The CDR3, as DNA: TGTGCCAGCTCACCACCGTCAGAAAATCAGCCCCAGCATTTT. This chain connects TRBV18 to TRBJ1-5, with D hard to call. V shed 0 bases and J shed 4 bases, with 7 bases lying between them. Germline V gene sequence: CDR1 KGHSH, CDR2 LQKENI. The CDR3 runs 14 residues.